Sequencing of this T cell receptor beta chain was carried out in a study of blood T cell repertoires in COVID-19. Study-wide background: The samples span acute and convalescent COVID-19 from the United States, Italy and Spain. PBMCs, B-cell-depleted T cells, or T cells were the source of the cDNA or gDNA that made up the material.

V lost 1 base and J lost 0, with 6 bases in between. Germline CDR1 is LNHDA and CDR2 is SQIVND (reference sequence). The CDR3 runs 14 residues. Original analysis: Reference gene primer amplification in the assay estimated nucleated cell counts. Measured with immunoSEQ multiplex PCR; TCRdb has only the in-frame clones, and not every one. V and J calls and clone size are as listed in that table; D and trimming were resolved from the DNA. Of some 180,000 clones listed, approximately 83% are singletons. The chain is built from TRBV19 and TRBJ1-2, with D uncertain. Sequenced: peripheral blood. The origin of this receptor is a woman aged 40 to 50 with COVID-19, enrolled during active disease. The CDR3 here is CASSIGRTNYGYTF. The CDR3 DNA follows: TGTGCCAGTAGTATAGGCAGAACTAACTATGGCTACACCTTC.